Below, 4 T cell receptor beta chains from the same sample are listed, as sequenced in a study of blood T cell repertoires in COVID-19. Assay: immunoSEQ multiplex PCR; the TCRdb copy retains only in-frame clones and omits some. The repertoire holds roughly 80,000 clones, 81% seen once, with roughly two fifths in the top ten. The source material was peripheral blood. Receptors originate from a man older than 75 with acute or convalescent COVID-19.

This chain connects TRBV10-1 to TRBJ2-1; 11 bases fit TRBD2. CDR1 and CDR2 (germline): WNHNN, SYGVQD (reference sequence). Trimming cost V 3 bases and J 6 bases; bases outside gene matches: 7. The CDR3 loop spans 16 amino acids. The chain's CDR3 is CASSEVTGTSGNEQFF. Here the CDR3 DNA reads TGCGCCAGCAGTGAAGTCACCGGGACTAGCGGCAATGAGCAGTTCTTC.

The chain couples TRBV28 to TRBJ2-1; 7 bases align to TRBD2. The CDR3 consists of 13 residues. J gave up 4 bases and V 6 bases, and 3 bases lay outside the gene matches. Germline lookup yields CDR1 MDHEN and CDR2 SYDVKM. The CDR3 reads CASRGRGYNEQFF. The CDR3 region has the DNA TGTGCCAGCAGGGGGCGGGGGTACAATGAGCAGTTCTTC.

The chain recombines TRBV28 with TRBJ2-1, with TRBD2 matching 10 bases. V was pared by 4 bases and J by 0 bases, with 9 bases of the junction left unmatched. The germline V gene has CDR1 MDHEN and CDR2 SYDVKM. The CDR3 length is 18 residues. CDR3 in DNA: TGTGCCAGCAGTTCATTAGCGGGAGGTTCGGGCTCCTACAATGAGCAGTTCTTC. Amino acids: CASSSLAGGSGSYNEQFF.

This clone was seen a single time. The rearrangement uses TRBV5-1 and TRBJ2-2; D might be TRBD2 (6 bases). This CDR3 is built from 15 residues. Trimming shortened V by 6 bases and J by 5 bases, and 17 bases separated the two germline ends. Germline assignment: CDR1 SGHRS and CDR2 YFSETQ. DNA of the CDR3: TGCGCCAGCAATGCGGGACGCACCTCAACCGGGGAGCTGTTTTTT. This sequence encodes CASNAGRTSTGELFF.